This T cell receptor beta chain comes out of a study of T cell repertoires in cytomegalovirus infection. About the study: Both a matching HLA type and CMV infection were indicated by public TCR beta signatures.

The CDR3 totals 13 residues. CDR1 and CDR2 (germline): SGDLS, YYNGEE. Trimming took off 1 base at V and 4 bases at J, with 5 bases between the two ends. One entry per CDR3 protein results from TCRdb running MiXCR on the reads. The table has about 340,000 distinct CDR3 sequences, about 27% seen once; the top ten hold 20%. There are a few counts of this clonotype. Its antigen is currently unknown. The specimen comprised cultured PBMCs, sampled from culture after CMV antigen stimulation. The chain uses TRBV9 and TRBJ2-2; D gene uncertain. The sequence was collected from a human donor in good health (CMV status not recorded). Some clones in this sample may be carry-over from other donors' samples. DNA of the CDR3: TGTGCCAGCAGCGTACGTTCCACCGGGGAGCTGTTTTTT. Protein sequence: CASSVRSTGELFF.